This T cell receptor beta chain was observed in a study of cytomegalovirus exposure and HLA in healthy donors. Points from the study as a whole: The classifier, whose performance was assessed in both the original and validation cohorts, reportedly diagnosed cytomegalovirus status with high specificity and sensitivity.

The PCR had 60 Vbeta and 13 Jbeta primers. This table comes from immunoSEQ multiplex PCR, and its TCRdb copy is limited to in-frame clones, with some not included. The data show some 150,000 clones, around 79% seen once. With respect to this clone: What it binds is unknown.

Germline CDR1 is SGHRS and CDR2 is YFSETQ. CDR3 size: 14 residues. The ends lost 1 base at V and 2 bases at J; junction bases unmatched: 3. This TCR was recovered from a male donor in good health and CMV-seronegative. Source material: PBMCs. This chain joins TRBV5-1 and TRBJ2-7, with 7 bases matching TRBD1. The CDR3 DNA sequence: TGCGCCAGCAGCTTGCCGGGACAGACCTACGAGCAGTACTTC. This encodes CASSLPGQTYEQYF. Drawing the rest from reference TRBV5-1 and TRBJ2-7, the complete variable domain is KAGVTQTPRYLIKTRGQQVTLSCSPISGHRSVSWYQQTPGQGLQFLFEYFSETQRNKGNFPGRFSGRQFSNSRSEMNVSTLELGDSALYLCASSLPGQTYEQYFGPGTRLTVT.